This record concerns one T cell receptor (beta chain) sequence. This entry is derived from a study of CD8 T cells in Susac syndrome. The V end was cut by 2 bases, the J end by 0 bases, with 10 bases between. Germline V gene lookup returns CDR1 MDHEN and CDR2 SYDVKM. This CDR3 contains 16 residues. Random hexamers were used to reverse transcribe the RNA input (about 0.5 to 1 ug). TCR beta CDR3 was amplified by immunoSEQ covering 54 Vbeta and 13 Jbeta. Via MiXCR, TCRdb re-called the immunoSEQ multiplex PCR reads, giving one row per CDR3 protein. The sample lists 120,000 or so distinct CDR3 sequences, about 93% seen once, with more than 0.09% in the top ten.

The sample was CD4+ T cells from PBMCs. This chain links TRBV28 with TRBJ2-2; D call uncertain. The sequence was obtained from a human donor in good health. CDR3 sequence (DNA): TGTGCCAGCAGTTTAGCTGGAGCCGCGAACACCGGGGAGCTGTTTTTT. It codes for CASSLAGAANTGELFF. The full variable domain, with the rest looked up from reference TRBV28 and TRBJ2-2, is DVKVTQSSRYLVKRTGEKVFLECVQDMDHENMFWYRQDPGLGLRLIYFSYDVKMKEKGDIPEGYSVSREKKERFSLILESASTNQTSMYLCASSLAGAANTGELFFGEGSRLTVL.